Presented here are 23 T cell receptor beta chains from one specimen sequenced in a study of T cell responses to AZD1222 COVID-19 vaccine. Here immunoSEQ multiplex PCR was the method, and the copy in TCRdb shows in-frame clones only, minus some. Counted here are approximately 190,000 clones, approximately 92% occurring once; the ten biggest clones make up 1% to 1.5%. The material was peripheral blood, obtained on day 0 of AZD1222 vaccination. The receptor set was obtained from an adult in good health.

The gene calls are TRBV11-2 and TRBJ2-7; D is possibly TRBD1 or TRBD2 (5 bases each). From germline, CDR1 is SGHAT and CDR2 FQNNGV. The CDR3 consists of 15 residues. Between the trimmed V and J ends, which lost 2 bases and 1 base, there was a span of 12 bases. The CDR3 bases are TGTGCCAGCAGCTTACCCGGGGCAGGGTCCTACGAGCAGTACTTC. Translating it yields CASSLPGAGSYEQYF.

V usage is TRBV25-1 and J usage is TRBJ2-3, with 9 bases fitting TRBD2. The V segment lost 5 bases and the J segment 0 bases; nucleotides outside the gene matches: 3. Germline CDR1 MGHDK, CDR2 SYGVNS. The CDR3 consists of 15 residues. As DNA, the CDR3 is TGTGCCAGCAGTATTCTAGCGGGAAGCACAGATACGCAGTATTTT. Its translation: CASSILAGSTDTQYF. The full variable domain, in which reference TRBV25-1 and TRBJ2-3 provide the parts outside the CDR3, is EADIYQTPRYLVIGTGKKITLECSQTMGHDKMYWYQQDPGMELHLIHYSYGVNSTEKGDLSSESTVSRIRTEHFPLTLESARPSHTSQYLCASSILAGSTDTQYFGPGTRLTVL.

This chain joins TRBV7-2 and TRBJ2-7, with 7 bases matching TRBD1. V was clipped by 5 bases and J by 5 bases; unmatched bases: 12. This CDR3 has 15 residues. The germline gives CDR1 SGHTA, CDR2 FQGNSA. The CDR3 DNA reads TGTGCCAGCAGCGCAGACAGGGCGGGTAGTGACGAGCAGTACTTC. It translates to CASSADRAGSDEQYF. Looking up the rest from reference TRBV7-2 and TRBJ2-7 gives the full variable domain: GAGVSQSPSNKVTEKGKDVELRCDPISGHTALYWYRQSLGQGLEFLIYFQGNSAPDKSGLPSDRFSAERTGGSVSTLTIQRTQQEDSAVYLCASSADRAGSDEQYFGPGTRLTVT.

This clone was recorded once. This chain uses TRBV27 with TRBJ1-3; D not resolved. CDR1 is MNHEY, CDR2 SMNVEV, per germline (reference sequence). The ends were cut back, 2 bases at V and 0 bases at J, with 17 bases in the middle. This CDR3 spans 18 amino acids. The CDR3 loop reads CASSLMRQRRPSGNTIYF. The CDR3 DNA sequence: TGTGCCAGCAGTTTAATGCGGCAGAGAAGACCCTCTGGAAACACCATATATTTT.

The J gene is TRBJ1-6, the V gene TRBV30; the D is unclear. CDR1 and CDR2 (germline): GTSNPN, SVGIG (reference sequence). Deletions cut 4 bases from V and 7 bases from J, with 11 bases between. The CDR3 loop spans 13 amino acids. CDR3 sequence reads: CAWNGLRNSPLHF. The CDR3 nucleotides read TGTGCCTGGAACGGGCTTCGGAATTCACCCCTCCACTTT.

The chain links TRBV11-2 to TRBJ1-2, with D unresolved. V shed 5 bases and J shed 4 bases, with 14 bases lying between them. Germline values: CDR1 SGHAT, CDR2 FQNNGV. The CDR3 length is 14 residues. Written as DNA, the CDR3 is TGTGCCAGCAGCGAGAGAAGAGGCGGCTATGGCTACACCTTC. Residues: CASSERRGGYGYTF.

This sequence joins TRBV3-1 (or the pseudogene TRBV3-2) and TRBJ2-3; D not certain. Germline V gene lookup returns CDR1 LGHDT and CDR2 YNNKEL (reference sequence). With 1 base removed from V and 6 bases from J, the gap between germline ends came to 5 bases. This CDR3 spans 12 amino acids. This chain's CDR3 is CASSQVPDTQYF. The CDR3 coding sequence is TGTGCCAGCAGCCAAGTCCCCGATACGCAGTATTTT.

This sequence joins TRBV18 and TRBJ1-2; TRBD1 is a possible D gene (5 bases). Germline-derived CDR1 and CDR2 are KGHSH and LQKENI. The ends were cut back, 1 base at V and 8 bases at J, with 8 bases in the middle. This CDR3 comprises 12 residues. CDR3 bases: TGTGCCAGCTCACCACTAGGGGAAGGCTACACCTTC. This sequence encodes CASSPLGEGYTF. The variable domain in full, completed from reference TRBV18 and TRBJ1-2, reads NAGVMQNPRHLVRRRGQEARLRCSPMKGHSHVYWYRQLPEEGLKFMVYLQKENIIDESGMPKERFSAEFPKEGPSILRIQQVVRGDSAAYFCASSPLGEGYTFGSGTRLTVV.

CDR3 coding DNA: TGCGCCAGCAGCCTGGGAGGACAGGGGGCTGAAAAACTGTTTTTT. Translation gives CASSLGGQGAEKLFF. The V and J genes are TRBV5-1 and TRBJ1-4; 11 bases fit TRBD1. Looked up from germline, CDR1 is SGHRS and CDR2 is YFSETQ. The V segment lost 4 bases and the J segment 7 bases; nucleotides outside the gene matches: 6. The CDR3 extends over 15 amino acids.

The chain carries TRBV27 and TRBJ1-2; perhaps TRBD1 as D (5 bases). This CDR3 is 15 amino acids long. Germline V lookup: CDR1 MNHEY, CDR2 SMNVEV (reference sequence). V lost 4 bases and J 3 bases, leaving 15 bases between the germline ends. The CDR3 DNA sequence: TGTGCCAGCAGTTCCCGTGGCGGGGGGGACTATGGCTACACCTTC. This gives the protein CASSSRGGGDYGYTF.

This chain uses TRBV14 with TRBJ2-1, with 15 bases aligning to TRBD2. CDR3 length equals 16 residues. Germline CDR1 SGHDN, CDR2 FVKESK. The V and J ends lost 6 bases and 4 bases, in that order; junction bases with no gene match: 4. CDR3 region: CASSPGTSGGYNEQFF. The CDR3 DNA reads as TGTGCCAGCAGTCCCGGGACTAGCGGGGGGTACAATGAGCAGTTCTTC.

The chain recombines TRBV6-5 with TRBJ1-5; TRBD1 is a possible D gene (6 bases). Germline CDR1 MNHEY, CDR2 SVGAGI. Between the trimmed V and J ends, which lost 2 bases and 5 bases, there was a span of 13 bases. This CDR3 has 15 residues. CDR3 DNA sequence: TGTGCCAGCAGTTACGCGGGGGGGGCTGATCAGCCCCAGCATTTT. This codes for CASSYAGGADQPQHF.

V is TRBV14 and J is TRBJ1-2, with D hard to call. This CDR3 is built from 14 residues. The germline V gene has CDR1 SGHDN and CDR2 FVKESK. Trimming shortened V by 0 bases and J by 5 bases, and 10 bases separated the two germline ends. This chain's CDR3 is CASSQDLADYGYTF. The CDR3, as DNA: TGTGCCAGCAGCCAAGACTTGGCGGATTATGGCTACACCTTC.

The CDR3 spells CASRPFQEGQSPLHF. CDR3 sequence (DNA): TGTGCCAGCAGACCCTTTCAGGAGGGGCAGTCACCCCTCCACTTT. The chain has TRBV28 and TRBJ1-6; the D gene is possibly TRBD1 (5 bases). There are 15 residues in the CDR3. Germline CDR1 and CDR2: MDHEN and SYDVKM. Trimming removed 6 bases at V and 10 bases at J, with 19 bases between.

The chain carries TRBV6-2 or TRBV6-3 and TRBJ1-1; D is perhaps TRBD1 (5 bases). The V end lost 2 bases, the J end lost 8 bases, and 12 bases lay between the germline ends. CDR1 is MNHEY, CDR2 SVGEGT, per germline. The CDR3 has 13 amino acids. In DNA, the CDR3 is TGTGCCAGCAGTTACACGCACCGGGGGGAAGCTTTCTTT. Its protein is CASSYTHRGEAFF.

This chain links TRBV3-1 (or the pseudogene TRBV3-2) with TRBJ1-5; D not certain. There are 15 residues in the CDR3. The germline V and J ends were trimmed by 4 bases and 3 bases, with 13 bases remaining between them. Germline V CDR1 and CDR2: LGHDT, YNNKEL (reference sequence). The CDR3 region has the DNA TGTGCCAGCAGCCTGAAGTCCGGAAACAATCAGCCCCAGCATTTT. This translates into CASSLKSGNNQPQHF.

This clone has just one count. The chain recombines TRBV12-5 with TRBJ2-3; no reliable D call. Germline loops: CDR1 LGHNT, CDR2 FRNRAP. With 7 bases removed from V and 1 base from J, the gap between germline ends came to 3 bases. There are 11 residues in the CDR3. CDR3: CASVRTDTQYF. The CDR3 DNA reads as TGTGCTAGTGTCCGCACAGATACGCAGTATTTT.

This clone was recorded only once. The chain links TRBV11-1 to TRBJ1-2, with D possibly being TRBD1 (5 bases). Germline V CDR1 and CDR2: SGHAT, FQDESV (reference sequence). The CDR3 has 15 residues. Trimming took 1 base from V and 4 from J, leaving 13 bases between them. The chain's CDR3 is CASSLDPRGLYGYTF. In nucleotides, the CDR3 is TGTGCCAGCAGCTTAGACCCTAGGGGTCTCTATGGCTACACCTTC.

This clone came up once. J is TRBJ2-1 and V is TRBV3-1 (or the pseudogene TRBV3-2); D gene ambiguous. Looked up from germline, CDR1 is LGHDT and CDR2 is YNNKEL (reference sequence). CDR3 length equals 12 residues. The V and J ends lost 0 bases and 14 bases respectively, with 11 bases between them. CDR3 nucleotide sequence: TGTGCCAGCAGCCAAGAAAACGGAAGTAAGTTCTTC. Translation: CASSQENGSKFF.

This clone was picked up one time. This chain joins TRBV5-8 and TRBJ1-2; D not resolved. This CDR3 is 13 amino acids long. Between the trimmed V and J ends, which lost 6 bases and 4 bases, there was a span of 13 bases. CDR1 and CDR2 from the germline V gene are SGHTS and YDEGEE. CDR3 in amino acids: CASTKQFLYGYTF. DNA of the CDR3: TGTGCCAGCACAAAACAGTTCCTCTATGGCTACACCTTC.

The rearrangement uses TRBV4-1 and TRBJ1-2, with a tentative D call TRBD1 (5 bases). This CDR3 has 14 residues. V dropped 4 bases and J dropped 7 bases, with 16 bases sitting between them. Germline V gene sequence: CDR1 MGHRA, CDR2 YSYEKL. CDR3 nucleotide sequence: TGCGCCAGCAGCCCCCCCGGGGGGGGACGTGGCTACACCTTC. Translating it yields CASSPPGGGRGYTF.

CDR3 bases: TGTGCCAGCAGCTTACGGGCAGTAAATGAAAAACTGTTTTTT. Its translation: CASSLRAVNEKLFF. This chain links TRBV7-9 with TRBJ1-4; no clear D gene. The germline V gene has CDR1 SEHNR and CDR2 FQNEAQ (reference sequence). CDR3 length: 14 residues. Trimming pared 2 bases from V and 5 bases from J, leaving 9 bases between.

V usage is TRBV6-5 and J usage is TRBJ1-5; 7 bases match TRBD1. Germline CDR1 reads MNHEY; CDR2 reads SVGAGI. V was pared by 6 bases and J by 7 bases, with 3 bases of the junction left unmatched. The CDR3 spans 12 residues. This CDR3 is CASSSRGQPQHF. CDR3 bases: TGTGCCAGCAGCAGCAGGGGGCAGCCCCAGCATTTT.